A single sample gave rise to the 30 T cell receptor beta chains below, sequenced in a study of technical replicates of blood from a few donors. Measured with immunoSEQ multiplex PCR; TCRdb has only the in-frame clones, and not every one. Of roughly 85,000 clones listed, over 85% are singletons. Material for sequencing was T cells isolated from PBMCs. These receptors were obtained from a human donor in good health.

The chain employs TRBV9 and TRBJ2-3, with 9 nucleotides matching TRBD2. Germline CDR1 SGDLS, CDR2 YYNGEE. The V and J ends lost 0 bases and 1 base, in that order; junction bases with no gene match: 3. CDR3 length: 16 residues. The CDR3 nucleotides read TGTGCCAGCAGCGTAGGTTGGACTAGCGGCACAGATACGCAGTATTTT. This translates into CASSVGWTSGTDTQYF.

CDR3 coding DNA: TGTGCCAGCAGCTTAACCCCGCGAAACTATGGCTACACCTTC. Protein product: CASSLTPRNYGYTF. The chain couples TRBV7-9 to TRBJ1-2; no definite D call. CDR3 length equals 14 residues. With 2 bases removed from V and 2 bases from J, the gap between germline ends came to 9 bases. Germline CDR1 reads SEHNR; CDR2 reads FQNEAQ (reference sequence). The entire variable domain, with the rest obtained from reference TRBV7-9 and TRBJ1-2, is as follows: DTGVSQNPRHKITKRGQNVTFRCDPISEHNRLYWYRQTLGQGPEFLTYFQNEAQLEKSRLLSDRFSAERPKGSFSTLEIQRTEQGDSAMYLCASSLTPRNYGYTFGSGTRLTVV.

This sequence joins TRBV14 and TRBJ2-1; TRBD2 is a possible D gene (5 bases). The germline V and J ends were trimmed by 1 base and 6 bases, with 13 bases remaining between them. The CDR3 contains 15 residues. The germline V gene encodes CDR1 SGHDN and CDR2 FVKESK. The CDR3 coding sequence is TGTGCCAGCAGCCAAGTTCACAGTAGCGTCAATGAGCAGTTCTTC. Its translation is CASSQVHSSVNEQFF.

In its sample, this clone was seen once. The rearrangement uses TRBV7-6 and TRBJ2-3; 11 bases are a match to TRBD2. With V trimmed by 3 bases and J by 3 bases, 5 bases remained unmatched. The germline V gene encodes CDR1 SGHVS and CDR2 FNYEAQ. This CDR3 is built from 16 residues. CDR3 sequence (DNA): TGTGCCAGCAGCTTTAGCGGGAGGGCCAGTACAGATACGCAGTATTTT. It translates to CASSFSGRASTDTQYF.

This clone was counted only a few times. The chain employs TRBV2 and TRBJ1-1; 8 nucleotides line up with TRBD1. The V segment lost 4 bases and the J segment 5 bases; nucleotides outside the gene matches: 6. Per germline, CDR1 SNHLY and CDR2 FYNNEI. CDR3 length equals 14 residues. CDR3 sequence reads: CASSATTGATEAFF. In nucleotides, the CDR3 is TGTGCCAGCAGTGCCACGACAGGGGCGACTGAAGCTTTCTTT. Complete variable domain (other parts from reference TRBV2 and TRBJ1-1): EPEVTQTPSHQVTQMGQEVILRCVPISNHLYFYWYRQILGQKVEFLVSFYNNEISEKSEIFDDQFSVERPDGSNFTLKIRSTKLEDSAMYFCASSATTGATEAFFGQGTRLTVV.

This chain connects TRBV6-5 to TRBJ1-2, with D hard to call. The CDR3 length is 14 residues. V dropped 4 bases and J dropped 2 bases, with 11 bases sitting between them. CDR1 and CDR2 from the germline V gene are MNHEY and SVGAGI. CDR3 coding DNA: TGTGCCAGCAGTTTAGGCGGCCCCAACTATGGCTACACCTTC. Translating gives CASSLGGPNYGYTF.

J is TRBJ1-5 and V is TRBV27; D perhaps matches TRBD1 (5 bases). The CDR3 length is 15 residues. Germline loops: CDR1 MNHEY, CDR2 SMNVEV (reference sequence). The V end was cut by 0 bases, the J end by 6 bases, with 12 bases between. CDR3 sequence reads: CASSLSDSLRQPQHF. As DNA, the CDR3 is TGTGCCAGCAGTTTATCTGACAGTCTTCGTCAGCCCCAGCATTTT.

The chain links TRBV4-1 to TRBJ1-2; tentative D call: TRBD1 (6 bases). The germline CDR1 and CDR2 sequences are MGHRA and YSYEKL. This CDR3 is built from 18 residues. The V end was cut by 5 bases, the J end by 5 bases, with 27 bases between. This CDR3 is CASSAGIRTEEGLYGYTF. The CDR3 nucleotides are TGCGCCAGCAGCGCAGGAATCAGGACAGAGGAAGGCCTATATGGCTACACCTTC.

The V call is TRBV5-1, the J call TRBJ2-6; D gene ambiguous. Germline V lookup: CDR1 SGHRS, CDR2 YFSETQ. With 1 base removed from V and 3 bases from J, the gap between germline ends came to 14 bases. The CDR3 has 17 residues. The CDR3 sequence is CASSLWASGSGANVLTF. The CDR3 DNA follows: TGCGCCAGCAGCTTGTGGGCATCAGGAAGTGGGGCCAACGTCCTGACTTTC.

This chain connects TRBV7-6 to TRBJ1-2; tentative D call: TRBD1 (6 bases). The ends were cut back, 5 bases at V and 5 bases at J, with 18 bases in the middle. This CDR3 spans 15 amino acids. In germline, CDR1 is SGHVS, CDR2 FNYEAQ. CDR3 DNA sequence: TGTGCCAGCAGCCCTCGAGGCGGGGGGGCATATGGCTACACCTTC. This gives the protein CASSPRGGGAYGYTF.

The V gene is TRBV18, the J gene TRBJ2-7; perhaps TRBD2 as D (5 bases). The CDR3 runs 15 residues. V was shortened by 5 bases and J by 6 bases, with 20 bases between the two germline ends. Germline values: CDR1 KGHSH, CDR2 LQKENI. The CDR3 region has the DNA TGTGCCAGCTCAAAACTAGACTCGGTTGGCGGCGAGCAGTACTTC. Protein product: CASSKLDSVGGEQYF.

The chain recombines TRBV9 with TRBJ2-2, with 8 bases aligning to TRBD1. Losses at the gene ends were 3 bases for V and 7 bases for J; bases not matched to a gene: 14. Germline V gives CDR1 SGDLS, CDR2 YYNGEE. The CDR3 spans 17 residues. The CDR3 sequence is CASSAYNRGKGVGELFF. Here the CDR3 DNA reads TGTGCCAGCAGCGCCTACAACAGGGGGAAGGGAGTCGGGGAGCTGTTTTTT.

The rearrangement links TRBV19 to TRBJ1-5, with D maybe TRBD1 (5 bases). This CDR3 has 15 residues. Trimming took off 2 bases at V and 7 bases at J, with 15 bases between the two ends. CDR1 and CDR2 from the germline V gene are LNHDA and SQIVND (reference sequence). The CDR3 region has the DNA TGTGCCAGTAGTATATTCGGGGGTCCAACGCAGCCCCAGCATTTT. This translates into CASSIFGGPTQPQHF.

The V and J genes are TRBV10-3 and TRBJ1-1; no clear D. The V and J ends lost 0 bases and 0 bases respectively, with 14 bases between them. From germline, CDR1 is ENHRY and CDR2 SYGVKD. This CDR3 is 17 amino acids long. CDR3 DNA sequence: TGTGCCATCAGTGAGTCGAGGAGACGCGATATGAACACTGAAGCTTTCTTT. Translated: CAISESRRRDMNTEAFF.

This chain uses TRBV27 with TRBJ1-1, with D perhaps TRBD1 (6 bases). The germline V and J ends were trimmed by 6 bases and 3 bases, with 14 bases remaining between them. This CDR3 is built from 14 residues. Germline V CDR1 and CDR2: MNHEY, SMNVEV (reference sequence). This chain's CDR3 is CASRGGGLHTEAFF. In DNA form, the CDR3 reads TGTGCCAGCAGGGGCGGGGGGCTGCACACTGAAGCTTTCTTT.

J is TRBJ1-2 and V is TRBV28, with D unresolved. This CDR3 comprises 13 residues. CDR1 and CDR2 (germline): MDHEN, SYDVKM. V was cut by 3 bases and J by 3 bases, with 8 bases left in between. The CDR3 loop reads CASSFLIDYGYTF. The CDR3 DNA sequence: TGTGCCAGCAGTTTCCTTATTGACTATGGCTACACCTTC.

The rearrangement uses TRBV6-5 and TRBJ2-1; tentative D call: TRBD2 (6 bases). V was cut by 6 bases and J by 5 bases, with 17 bases left in between. Germline V lookup: CDR1 MNHEY, CDR2 SVGAGI. CDR3 size: 15 residues. CDR3 in amino acids: CASRSTGTGNNEQFF. CDR3 coding DNA: TGTGCCAGCAGATCAACCGGGACTGGAAACAATGAGCAGTTCTTC.

This chain joins TRBV28 and TRBJ1-5; no clear D. The CDR3 runs to 12 residues. Trimming pared 4 bases from V and 4 bases from J, leaving 5 bases between. Germline values: CDR1 MDHEN, CDR2 SYDVKM. CDR3 region: CASSWENQPQHF. CDR3 nucleotides: TGTGCCAGCAGTTGGGAGAATCAGCCCCAGCATTTT.

This sequence joins TRBV5-1 and TRBJ1-6, with D possibly being TRBD1 (6 bases). Germline CDR1 reads SGHRS; CDR2 reads YFSETQ. The CDR3 spans 15 residues. V was clipped by 5 bases and J by 4 bases, with 13 bases between them. The CDR3, as DNA: TGCGCCAGCAGGGGCCAGGACAGTTATAATTCACCCCTCCACTTT. Its protein product is CASRGQDSYNSPLHF.

The gene calls are TRBV29-1 and TRBJ2-1; TRBD2 matches at 9 bases. Trimming removed 3 bases from V and 7 bases from J; junction bases left unmatched: 10. The CDR3 is 15 amino acids. In germline, CDR1 is SQVTM, CDR2 ANQGSEA. In DNA form, the CDR3 reads TGCAGCGTTGATTACGGCGGGAGGGCCTGGAATGAGCAGTTCTTC. It translates to CSVDYGGRAWNEQFF.

The V and J genes are TRBV30 and TRBJ1-5, with D possibly TRBD1 on 5 matching bases. Between the trimmed V and J ends, which lost 3 bases and 7 bases, there was a span of 19 bases. CDR3 size: 15 residues. CDR1 is GTSNPN, CDR2 SVGIG, per germline (reference sequence). The DNA for the CDR3 is TGTGCCTGGAGCCTCAAAGCGGGGCAGCGCCAGCCCCAGCATTTT. It codes for CAWSLKAGQRQPQHF.

The chain uses TRBV2 and TRBJ1-1; 8 positions match TRBD1. V dropped 9 bases and J dropped 5; count of bases not matched to a gene: 8. The CDR3 loop spans 13 amino acids. Germline V gives CDR1 SNHLY, CDR2 FYNNEI. The DNA of the CDR3 is TGTGCCAGTACGGACAGGGTGGAAACTGAAGCTTTCTTT. It specifies CASTDRVETEAFF. The full variable domain, in which reference TRBV2 and TRBJ1-1 provide the parts outside the CDR3, is EPEVTQTPSHQVTQMGQEVILRCVPISNHLYFYWYRQILGQKVEFLVSFYNNEISEKSEIFDDQFSVERPDGSNFTLKIRSTKLEDSAMYFCASTDRVETEAFFGQGTRLTVV.

The genes are TRBV5-4 and TRBJ2-5; a possible D gene is TRBD1 (6 bases). The CDR3 consists of 14 residues. Trimming removed 4 bases at V and 2 bases at J, with 12 bases between. Germline V gives CDR1 SGHNT, CDR2 YYREEE (reference sequence). The CDR3 sequence is CASSRRQEQETQYF. CDR3 in DNA: TGTGCCAGCAGCCGAAGACAGGAGCAAGAGACCCAGTACTTC.

This sequence joins TRBV5-1 and TRBJ2-5; 14 bases align to TRBD2. The V and J ends lost 3 bases and 4 bases, in that order; junction bases with no gene match: 5. Germline lookup yields CDR1 SGHRS and CDR2 YFSETQ. The CDR3 contains 16 residues. The CDR3 protein is CASSYVGTSGRETQYF. CDR3 DNA sequence: TGCGCCAGCAGCTATGTAGGGACTAGCGGGAGAGAGACCCAGTACTTC.

This clone was seen only once. This chain uses TRBV10-2 with TRBJ2-5, with D possibly being TRBD1 (6 bases). This CDR3 has 15 amino acids. The V end lost 0 bases, the J end lost 4 bases, and 12 bases lay between the germline ends. Germline values: CDR1 WSHSY, CDR2 SAAADI. DNA for the CDR3: TGCGCCAGCAGTGAGTCGAGGGGGATGGTAGAGACCCAGTACTTC. This translates into CASSESRGMVETQYF.

The J gene is TRBJ2-7, the V gene TRBV5-1; the match to TRBD2 covers 8 bases. After removal of 5 bases from V and 2 bases from J, the junction contained 6 bases not matched to a gene. From germline, CDR1 is SGHRS and CDR2 YFSETQ. This CDR3 has 14 residues. The CDR3 loop is CASRLSGATYEQYF. The CDR3 DNA follows: TGCGCCAGCAGGCTTAGCGGGGCCACCTACGAGCAGTACTTC.

The chain uses TRBV28 and TRBJ1-1; 8 bases fit TRBD1. Germline V gives CDR1 MDHEN, CDR2 SYDVKM. V was pared by 7 bases and J by 5 bases, with 9 bases of the junction left unmatched. The CDR3 totals 14 residues. CDR3 sequence (DNA): TGTGCCAGCAAGGGTGGACAGGGAGGTACTGAAGCTTTCTTT. It encodes CASKGGQGGTEAFF.

The gene calls are TRBV6-1 and TRBJ1-5, with D maybe TRBD1 (6 bases). This CDR3 region has 19 residues. V gave up 4 bases and J gave up 0 bases, with 22 bases separating them. Germline V gene lookup returns CDR1 MNHNS and CDR2 SASEGT. The CDR3 is CASSANLRTALLSNQPQHF. CDR3 in DNA: TGTGCCAGCAGTGCGAACCTTAGGACAGCTCTACTTAGCAATCAGCCCCAGCATTTT.

This sequence joins TRBV7-9 and TRBJ1-2; 8 bases are a match to TRBD1. V was pared by 3 bases and J by 3 bases, with 9 bases of the junction left unmatched. This CDR3 contains 16 residues. Germline CDR1 and CDR2: SEHNR and FQNEAQ (reference sequence). Here the CDR3 reads CASSFSEGQVHYGYTF. In nucleotides, the CDR3 is TGTGCCAGCAGCTTTTCCGAGGGACAGGTACACTATGGCTACACCTTC. Combining the CDR3 with reference TRBV7-9 and TRBJ1-2 gives the whole variable domain DTGVSQNPRHKITKRGQNVTFRCDPISEHNRLYWYRQTLGQGPEFLTYFQNEAQLEKSRLLSDRFSAERPKGSFSTLEIQRTEQGDSAMYLCASSFSEGQVHYGYTFGSGTRLTVV.

This chain connects TRBV9 to TRBJ2-7, with unresolved D. V lost 4 bases and J lost 0, with 17 bases in between. The CDR3 extends over 16 amino acids. The germline V gene encodes CDR1 SGDLS and CDR2 YYNGEE. CDR3 coding DNA: TGTGCCAGCAGCCCCCACCAGTCCGATTACTCCTACGAGCAGTACTTC. It yields the protein CASSPHQSDYSYEQYF.